One and the same sample provided the 10 T cell receptor beta chains below, sequenced in a study of T-cell reconstitution after alpha-beta-depleted transplantation in children. The library targeted TCRbeta and was prepared with unique molecular identifiers. TCRdb called the PCR reads again in MiXCR, with one record for every CDR3 protein. This table holds hundreds of thousands of distinct CDR3 sequences, around an eighth found once. This specimen consisted of PBMCs from the stem cell graft donor, obtained from the stem cell graft. The receptors stem from a human donor who donated a stem cell graft to a child with combined immunodeficiency.

This chain joins TRBV11-3 and TRBJ2-5; D is uncertain. CDR1 is SGHNT, CDR2 YENEEA, per germline. This CDR3 region has 16 residues. V was trimmed by 1 base and J by 4 bases, leaving 16 bases between them. The CDR3 coding sequence is TGTGCCAGCAGCTTAGTGGGATTAAGTGGTGGAGAGACCCAGTACTTC. It specifies CASSLVGLSGGETQYF. Complete variable domain (other parts from reference TRBV11-3 and TRBJ2-5): EAGVVQSPRYKIIEKKQPVAFWCNPISGHNTLYWYLQNLGQGPELLIRYENEEAVDDSQLPKDRFSAERLKGVDSTLKIQPAELGDSAVYLCASSLVGLSGGETQYFGPGTRLLVL.

This clonotype has more than one count but fewer than ten. The chain couples TRBV28 to TRBJ2-3; D gene unclear. The ends were cut back, 3 bases at V and 1 base at J, with 5 bases in the middle. The CDR3 is 13 residues long. Germline CDR1 is MDHEN and CDR2 is SYDVKM. The CDR3 bases are TGTGCCAGCAGTTTCTACGGCACAGATACGCAGTATTTT. It yields the protein CASSFYGTDTQYF.

This chain links TRBV2 with TRBJ2-7; D is possibly TRBD1 (5 bases). CDR3 length: 14 residues. V was shortened by 9 bases and J by 7 bases, with 22 bases between the two germline ends. The germline CDR1 and CDR2 sequences are SNHLY and FYNNEI. This CDR3 is CASRGDTSHREQYF. The DNA of the CDR3 is TGTGCCAGTAGGGGTGACACTTCTCATCGAGAGCAGTACTTC.

The sample holds many counts of this clonotype. The V call is TRBV12-3 or TRBV12-4, the J call TRBJ1-2; D possibly corresponds to TRBD1 (6 bases). Trimming took off 1 base at V and 5 bases at J, with 8 bases between the two ends. There are 13 residues in the CDR3. In DNA, the CDR3 is TGTGCCAGCAGTTTAGTGCAGGGGTATGGCTACACCTTC. This encodes CASSLVQGYGYTF.

A few counts support this clonotype. The chain uses TRBV4-3 and TRBJ2-3, with 9 bases that match TRBD2. Germline values: CDR1 LGHNA, CDR2 YSLEER. The CDR3 spans 16 residues. The J segment lost 3 bases and the V segment lost 0 bases, leaving 4 bases of the junction unmatched. The CDR3 coding sequence is TGCGCCAGCAGCCAAGATGGGGGACTAGCAACAGATACGCAGTATTTT. It encodes CASSQDGGLATDTQYF.

This clonotype appeared many times. This sequence joins TRBV28 and TRBJ2-1; 11 nucleotides agree with TRBD2. V shed 1 base, J shed 16 bases, and the junction held 9 bases outside the gene matches. The CDR3 sequence is 14 residues long. CDR1 and CDR2 (germline): MDHEN, SYDVKM. CDR3 nucleotide sequence: TGTGCCAGCAGTTTATTAGGGGCGACTAGCGGGGAATTCTTC. Protein product: CASSLLGATSGEFF.

The chain uses TRBV2 and TRBJ2-3; D perhaps matches TRBD1 (5 bases). Trimming pared 8 bases from V and 8 bases from J, leaving 11 bases between. CDR3 length equals 11 residues. Germline V gives CDR1 SNHLY, CDR2 FYNNEI. This CDR3 is CASGLRGTQYF. The CDR3 DNA is TGTGCCAGCGGCCTTAGGGGTACGCAGTATTTT.

This clonotype was counted ten times or more. This rearrangement joins TRBV7-9 to TRBJ2-1; no clear D. V was pared by 1 base and J by 10 bases, with 8 bases between. CDR3 size: 12 residues. Germline loops: CDR1 SEHNR, CDR2 FQNEAQ (reference sequence). This CDR3 reads CASSLEWQEQFF. The DNA for the CDR3 is TGTGCCAGCAGCTTAGAGTGGCAGGAGCAGTTCTTC.

This clonotype was observed a handful of times. V and J are TRBV12-3 or TRBV12-4 and TRBJ2-5; D may be TRBD1 (7 bases). Trimming removed 4 bases at V and 9 bases at J, with 18 bases between. This CDR3 contains 14 residues. The CDR3 sequence: CASSSGQQAGAQYF. In DNA, the CDR3 is TGTGCCAGCAGTTCGGGACAGCAAGCGGGTGCCCAGTACTTC.

This clonotype occurred a few times. This chain connects TRBV9 to TRBJ2-7, with D possibly being TRBD2 (6 bases). The CDR3 is 16 residues long. Germline loops: CDR1 SGDLS, CDR2 YYNGEE. With 4 bases removed from V and 3 bases from J, the gap between germline ends came to 20 bases. In nucleotides, the CDR3 is TGTGCCAGCAGCCCTCGTTCCGGGAGTGGTCTCTACGAGCAGTACTTC. Translating it yields CASSPRSGSGLYEQYF.